This T cell receptor (beta chain) was profiled in a study of T cells after yellow fever vaccination. Study-wide background: With SMART-Seq v4 Ultra Low Input, the fractions containing low cell numbers were prepared.

Regarding the study as a whole: Reappearance after the booster was observed for most primary-vaccination clones (about 97% CD4, about 90% CD8).

The sample holds many counts of this clonotype. Its target is not known. Template switching with 5'RACE generated the TCR cDNA and added a universal primer site and UMIs. TCRdb called the 5' RACE reads again in MiXCR, with one record for every CDR3 protein. Of about 220,000 distinct CDR3 sequences listed, approximately 3.3% are singletons. The ends were cut back, 3 bases at V and 0 bases at J, with 14 bases in the middle. Germline V gene data show CDR1 as SGHDN and CDR2 as FVKESK. The CDR3 is 16 residues long. The source was CD4+ T cells sorted from PBMCs, collected 10 days after the yellow fever booster vaccination. This rearrangement joins TRBV14 to TRBJ1-2; weak D call: TRBD1 (5 bases). The origin of this receptor is a man between 18 and 35 years old who received the YFV17D yellow fever vaccine. The CDR3 is CASSQQDSPTNYGYTF. The DNA for the CDR3 is TGTGCCAGCAGCCAGCAAGACAGCCCAACTAACTATGGCTACACCTTC.